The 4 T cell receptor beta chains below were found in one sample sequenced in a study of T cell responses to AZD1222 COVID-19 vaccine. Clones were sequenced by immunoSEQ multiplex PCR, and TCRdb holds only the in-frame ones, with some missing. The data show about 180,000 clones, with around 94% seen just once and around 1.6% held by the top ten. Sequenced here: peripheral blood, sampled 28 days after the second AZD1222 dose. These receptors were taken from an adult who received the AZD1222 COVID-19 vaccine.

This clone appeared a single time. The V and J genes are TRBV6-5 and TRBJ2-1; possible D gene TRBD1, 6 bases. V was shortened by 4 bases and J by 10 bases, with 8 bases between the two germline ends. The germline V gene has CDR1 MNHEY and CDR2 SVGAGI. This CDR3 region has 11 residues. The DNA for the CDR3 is TGTGCCAGCAGTTGGGGGCCAGAGCAGTTCTTC. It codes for CASSWGPEQFF.

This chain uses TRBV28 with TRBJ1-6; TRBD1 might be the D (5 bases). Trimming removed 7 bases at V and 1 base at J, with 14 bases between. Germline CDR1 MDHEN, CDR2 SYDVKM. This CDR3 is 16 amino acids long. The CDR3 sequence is CASIPWGESYNSPLHF. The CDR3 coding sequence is TGTGCCAGCATCCCCTGGGGCGAATCCTATAATTCACCCCTCCACTTT. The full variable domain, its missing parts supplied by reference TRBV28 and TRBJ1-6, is DVKVTQSSRYLVKRTGEKVFLECVQDMDHENMFWYRQDPGLGLRLIYFSYDVKMKEKGDIPEGYSVSREKKERFSLILESASTNQTSMYLCASIPWGESYNSPLHFGNGTRLTVT.

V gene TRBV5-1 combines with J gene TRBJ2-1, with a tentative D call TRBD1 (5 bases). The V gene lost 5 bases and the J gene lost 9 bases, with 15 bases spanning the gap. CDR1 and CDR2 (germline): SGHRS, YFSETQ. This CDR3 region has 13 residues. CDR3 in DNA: TGCGCCAGCAGATGGGATCACCAGGGTGAGCAGTTCTTC. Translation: CASRWDHQGEQFF.

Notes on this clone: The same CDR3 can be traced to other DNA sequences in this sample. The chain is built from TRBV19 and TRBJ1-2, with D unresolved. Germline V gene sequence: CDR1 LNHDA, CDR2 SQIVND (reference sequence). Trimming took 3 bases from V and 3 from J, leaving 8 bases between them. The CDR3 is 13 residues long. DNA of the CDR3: TGTGCCAGTAGTATGGATAGGGACTATGGCTACACCTTC. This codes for CASSMDRDYGYTF.